This TCR beta chain came from a study of T-cell memory formation after mild COVID-19. Points from the study as a whole: Clones that contracted from day 15 to 85 had balanced CD4/CD8; later expanders were CD4+ biased.

Trimming removed 8 bases from V and 5 bases from J, with 12 bases in between. This CDR3 spans 12 amino acids. CDR1 LNHDA and CDR2 SQIVND come from the germline V gene (reference sequence). TCRdb reanalysed the 5' RACE reads using MiXCR and keeps one entry per CDR3 protein. Seen here are approximately 250,000 distinct CDR3 sequences, 15% to 19% observed once, and the top ten hold 2% to 2.5%. A remark on this clonotype: The antigen is undetermined.

Source material: PBMCs or a T cell subset sorted from them (not recorded which). The chain combines TRBV19 with TRBJ1-1, with a weak D call TRBD1 (5 bases). The TCR originated in an adult woman who had mild COVID-19 (a few samples of this study predate the infection). Cell type and time point are not known. The CDR3 spells CASSGGVTEAFF. The CDR3 region has the DNA TGTGCCAGTTCCGGGGGGGTAACTGAAGCTTTCTTT.